The 5 T cell receptor beta chains presented below share a single source sample, sequenced in a study of control samples from healthy donors and cancer patients. The method was immunoSEQ multiplex PCR; TCRdb's version includes in-frame clones alone and lacks a portion of them. The sample shows about 80,000 clones, roughly 91% of them seen only once. Sequencing input: blood. The receptors stem from a man aged 50 to 60 in good health.

This chain uses TRBV11-2 with TRBJ2-3; D remains ambiguous. This CDR3 spans 13 amino acids. V gave up 0 bases and J gave up 6 bases, with 7 bases separating them. Germline V gene lookup returns CDR1 SGHAT and CDR2 FQNNGV. The CDR3 spells CASSLDRSDTQYF. For the CDR3, the DNA is TGTGCCAGCAGCTTAGATCGTTCCGATACGCAGTATTTT.

The chain couples TRBV27 to TRBJ1-1; D gene ambiguous. With 0 bases removed from V and 0 bases from J, the gap between germline ends came to 5 bases. The germline V gene encodes CDR1 MNHEY and CDR2 SMNVEV (reference sequence). CDR3 length: 14 residues. The CDR3 region has the DNA TGTGCCAGCAGTTTATCCCGCATGAACACTGAAGCTTTCTTT. Translated, it gives CASSLSRMNTEAFF.

The rearrangement uses TRBV30 and TRBJ2-5; no reliable D call. The V end was cut by 0 bases, the J end by 2 bases, with 13 bases between. CDR1 and CDR2 (germline): GTSNPN, SVGIG (reference sequence). This CDR3 comprises 15 residues. CDR3 nucleotides: TGTGCCTGGAGTGTACAAAATTGGGGTCAAGAGACCCAGTACTTC. Its protein product is CAWSVQNWGQETQYF.

The chain's CDR3 is CASSPERTGNTEAFF. DNA for the CDR3: TGCGCCAGCAGCCCAGAACGGACAGGGAACACTGAAGCTTTCTTT. The rearrangement links TRBV5-1 to TRBJ1-1; the match to TRBD1 covers 7 bases. Losses at the gene ends were 4 bases for V and 1 base for J; bases not matched to a gene: 7. Germline CDR1 and CDR2: SGHRS and YFSETQ. CDR3 length equals 15 residues.

J is TRBJ2-2 and V is TRBV11-2; D is tentatively TRBD1 or TRBD2 (6 bases each). CDR1 is SGHAT and CDR2 is FQNNGV in the germline V gene. V dropped 1 base and J dropped 6 bases, with 15 bases sitting between them. This CDR3 is 16 amino acids long. The chain's CDR3 is CASSLGGRGGSGELFF. The CDR3 region has the DNA TGTGCCAGCAGCTTAGGCGGCAGAGGGGGGTCCGGGGAGCTGTTTTTT. The whole variable domain, filled in from reference TRBV11-2 and TRBJ2-2, reads EAGVAQSPRYKIIEKRQSVAFWCNPISGHATLYWYQQILGQGPKLLIQFQNNGVVDDSQLPKDRFSAERLKGVDSTLKIQPAKLEDSAVYLCASSLGGRGGSGELFFGEGSRLTVL.